The rows below give T cell receptor beta chains drawn from one sample of a study of T cells in Graves' hyperthyroidism and ophthalmopathy. In TCRdb, the multiplex PCR reads were re-called with MiXCR into one record per CDR3 protein. Of about 600,000 distinct CDR3 sequences listed, roughly 15% are singletons. Sequencing was carried out using blood. Receptors were obtained from a woman between 50 and 59 years old with Graves' ophthalmopathy. The CDR3 runs from the conserved cysteine through the conserved F or W. A D gene is named only where the DNA matches it firmly. Part of the rows lack a size; the others show once, few, many or a class for expanded clones.

V,size,D,J,CDR3,DNA
TRBV2,many,TRBD1,TRBJ2-1,CASGQGSYNEQFF,TGTGCCAGCGGACAGGGTAGCTACAATGAGCAGTTCTTC
TRBV30,many,.,TRBJ1-1,CACLQGLNTEAFF,TGTGCCTGCCTACAGGGACTGAACACTGAAGCTTTCTTT
TRBV30,many,.,TRBJ1-4,CAWGEGGNEKLFF,TGTGCCTGGGGAGAAGGGGGAAATGAAAAACTGTTTTTT
TRBV12-3/TRBV12-4,many,TRBD2,TRBJ2-3,CASSSGLAGTSTDTQYF,TGTGCCAGCAGTTCCGGACTAGCGGGAACTAGCACAGATACGCAGTATTTT
TRBV19,.,.,TRBJ1-5,CASSNGVGARNQPQHF,TGTGCCAGTAGTAATGGAGTAGGGGCCCGAAATCAGCCCCAGCATTTT
TRBV6-1,many,TRBD1,TRBJ2-7,CASSEGTGFNSYEQYF,TGTGCCAGCAGTGAAGGGACAGGGTTTAATTCCTACGAGCAGTACTTC
TRBV19,.,.,TRBJ1-2,CASSIGTAINYGYTF,TGTGCCAGTAGTATAGGGACAGCCATCAACTATGGCTACACCTTC
TRBV2,few,TRBD2,TRBJ2-2,CASSVGGTSRTGELFF,TGTGCCAGCAGTGTGGGGGGGACTAGCAGAACCGGGGAGCTGTTTTTT
TRBV5-8,.,TRBD1,TRBJ2-5,CASNRDSQEIESETQYF,TGTGCCAGCAACCGGGACAGCCAAGAGATCGAATCGGAGACCCAGTACTTC
TRBV12-3/TRBV12-4,many,.,TRBJ2-5,CASSLWDLEETQYF,TGTGCCAGCAGTTTGTGGGACCTAGAAGAGACCCAGTACTTC
TRBV7-8,few,.,TRBJ1-4,CASSLDLGRHSLTFNEKLFF,TGTGCCAGCAGCTTAGATTTAGGACGGCATTCCCTTACCTTTAATGAAAAACTGTTTTTT
TRBV7-9,many,.,TRBJ2-4,CASSLATGAKNIQYF,TGTGCCAGCAGCTTGGCGACTGGGGCCAAAAACATTCAGTACTTC
TRBV5-8,.,.,TRBJ1-2,CASSDTGRYTF,TGTGCCAGCAGCGACACGGGACGCTACACCTTC
TRBV30,many,.,TRBJ2-7,CAWSRGSISYEQYF,TGTGCCTGGAGTAGAGGCAGTATCTCCTACGAGCAGTACTTC
TRBV29-1,few,.,TRBJ2-5,CSVLPAAGYQETQYF,TGCAGCGTCCTCCCGGCAGCTGGTTACCAAGAGACCCAGTACTTC
TRBV20-1,.,TRBD2,TRBJ2-3,CSASRLAGTDAQYF,TGCAGTGCTAGTCGGCTAGCGGGCACAGATGCGCAGTATTTT
TRBV7-8,many,.,TRBJ1-2,CASSLTGLANYGYTF,TGTGCCAGCAGCTTAACAGGGTTGGCTAACTATGGCTACACCTTC
TRBV6-1,many,.,TRBJ1-6,CASSEAMGVGNSPLHF,TGTGCCAGCAGTGAAGCAATGGGAGTGGGGAATTCACCCCTCCACTTT
TRBV19,few,.,TRBJ2-7,CASSISTGRTYEQYF,TGTGCCAGTAGTATCTCGACAGGGAGGACCTACGAGCAGTACTTC
TRBV18,few,TRBD1,TRBJ1-2,CASSPRNRGFDYGYTF,TGTGCCAGCTCACCTCGAAACAGGGGCTTTGACTATGGCTACACCTTC
TRBV28,many,.,TRBJ2-1,CASSLTASYNEQFF,TGTGCCAGCAGTTTAACGGCTTCCTACAATGAGCAGTTCTTC
TRBV6-2/TRBV6-3,.,TRBD2,TRBJ2-3,CASSYGLAVLVTQYF,TGTGCCAGCAGTTACGGTCTAGCGGTCCTTGTAACGCAGTATTTT
TRBV16,many,TRBD1,TRBJ1-2,CASSPLGQGAWNYGYTF,TGTGCCAGCAGCCCGTTGGGACAGGGGGCCTGGAACTATGGCTACACCTTC